Shown below are 7 T cell receptor beta chains from a single sample sequenced in a study of OX40 agonist ivuxolimab in advanced cancers. Sequencing was performed with immunoSEQ multiplex PCR; in TCRdb, only in-frame clones are kept and a portion is missing. The repertoire holds about 78,000 clones, with roughly 92% as singletons. The sample was CD4+ or CD8+ T cells sorted from blood, taken in a trial of the OX40 agonist ivuxolimab. The receptors stem from an adult with an advanced solid tumor such as melanoma, head and neck, liver or kidney cancer.

The chain joins TRBV6-6 to TRBJ1-1, with D unclear. CDR1 and CDR2 (germline): MNHNY, SVGAGI (reference sequence). With 2 bases removed from V and 9 bases from J, the gap between germline ends came to 10 bases. The CDR3 extends over 12 amino acids. This chain's CDR3 is CASSYEAGKAFF. The CDR3 bases are TGTGCCAGCAGTTACGAGGCGGGTAAAGCTTTCTTT.

The chain combines TRBV6-1 with TRBJ1-6; 8 nucleotides agree with TRBD1. The CDR3 spans 15 residues. Germline assignment: CDR1 MNHNS and CDR2 SASEGT. The V gene end was trimmed by 7 bases and the J gene end by 7 bases; junction bases not matched to a gene: 9. CDR3 in DNA: TGTGCCAGCACCCAGGACAGGGTGAACAATTCACCCCTCCACTTT. It encodes CASTQDRVNNSPLHF.

Comments on this clone: The same CDR3 arises from other DNA sequences in this sample as well. The V and J genes are TRBV6-5 and TRBJ1-2; D remains ambiguous. V dropped 4 bases and J dropped 4 bases, with 4 bases sitting between them. The CDR3 is 11 residues long. Per the germline V gene, CDR1 is MNHEY and CDR2 is SVGAGI. In nucleotides, the CDR3 is TGTGCCAGCAGTTCACTCTATGGCTACACCTTC. It yields the protein CASSSLYGYTF.

The V and J genes are TRBV7-8 and TRBJ2-3; 7 bases align to TRBD1. The CDR3 has 15 residues. The junction had 10 bases not matched to a gene; V was cut back by 5 bases and J by 5 bases. The germline gives CDR1 SGHVS, CDR2 FQNEAQ. The CDR3 DNA reads as TGTGCCAGCAGCCCCGACAGGGTCCAGGGAGATACGCAGTATTTT. Protein product: CASSPDRVQGDTQYF.

This sequence joins TRBV5-5 and TRBJ1-1, with a possible D match to TRBD1 (6 bases). The germline V and J ends were trimmed by 4 bases and 5 bases, with 15 bases remaining between them. Germline CDR1 reads SGHKS; CDR2 reads YYEKEE (reference sequence). The CDR3 spans 14 residues. Here the CDR3 reads CASSPQGVVTEAFF. As DNA, the CDR3 is TGTGCCAGCAGCCCACAGGGAGTGGTAACTGAAGCTTTCTTT.

This sequence joins TRBV7-8 and TRBJ1-5, with TRBD1 matching 9 bases. V lost 3 bases and J lost 3; bases outside the gene matches: 3. Germline CDR1 SGHVS, CDR2 FQNEAQ. This CDR3 has 15 residues. CDR3 in amino acids: CASSLGQGLNQPQHF. The CDR3 DNA reads TGTGCCAGCAGCTTGGGACAGGGACTCAATCAGCCCCAGCATTTT.

The chain links TRBV5-5 to TRBJ1-4; 10 nucleotides match TRBD1. Germline V lookup: CDR1 SGHKS, CDR2 YYEKEE (reference sequence). With V trimmed by 2 bases and J by 8 bases, 12 bases remained unmatched. The CDR3 sequence is 17 residues long. This chain's CDR3 is CASSLTLVGQGGEKLFF. CDR3 DNA: TGTGCCAGCAGCTTAACGTTGGTAGGACAGGGGGGAGAAAAACTGTTTTTT.